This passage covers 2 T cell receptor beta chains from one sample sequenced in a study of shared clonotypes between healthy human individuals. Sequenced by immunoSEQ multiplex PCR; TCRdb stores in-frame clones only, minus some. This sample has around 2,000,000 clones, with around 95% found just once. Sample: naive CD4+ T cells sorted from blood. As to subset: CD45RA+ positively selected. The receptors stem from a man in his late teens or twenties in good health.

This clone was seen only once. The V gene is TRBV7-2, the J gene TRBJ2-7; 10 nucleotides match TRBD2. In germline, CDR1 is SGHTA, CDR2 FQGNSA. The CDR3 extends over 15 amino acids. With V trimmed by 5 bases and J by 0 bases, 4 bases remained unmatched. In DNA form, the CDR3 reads TGTGCCAGCAGCGGGAGCGGGGGGGACTCCTACGAGCAGTACTTC. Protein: CASSGSGGDSYEQYF.

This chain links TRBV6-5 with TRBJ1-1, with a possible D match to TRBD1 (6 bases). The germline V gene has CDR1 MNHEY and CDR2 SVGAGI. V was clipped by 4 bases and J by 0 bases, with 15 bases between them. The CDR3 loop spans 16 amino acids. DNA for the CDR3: TGTGCCAGCAGTTCCGGGACACAGGGACTGAACACTGAAGCTTTCTTT. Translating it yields CASSSGTQGLNTEAFF.